The next 18 T cell receptor beta chains were all read from a single sample in a study of regulatory T cells in long-lasting Graves disease (dated by TCRdb to 2020 to 2022). The library was produced with multiplex PCR. The instrument was an Illumina HiSeq 4000. TCR beta libraries were built with iRepertoire HTBI primers and Arm-PCR amplification of CDR3 regions. Using fastp trimming at Q25 and MiXCR clonotype assembly, TCRdb reanalyzed the public sequencing data and kept in-frame beta chains. CDR3 protein sequences are deduplicated, and each keeps its most common genes and DNA. The sample has 350,000 to 500,000 distinct CDR3 sequences on record, roughly 21% of them singletons. Around an eighth of the sample lies in the top ten. What the time point label conveys for this sample: persistent/refractory GD, antithyroid drugs over 5 years with positive TRAb. For both TCR sequencing and RNA sequencing, RNA was extracted from PBMCs in TRIzol.

The sample here was peripheral blood mononuclear cells (PBMCs), taken when the disease was refractory, from a patient treated with antithyroid drugs. The receptors here all came from a female donor with Graves disease.

This chain links TRBV11-2 with TRBJ1-3; no reliable D call. V gave up 8 bases and J gave up 8 bases, with 16 bases separating them. The CDR3 loop spans 13 amino acids. Looked up from germline, CDR1 is SGHAT and CDR2 is FQNNGV. CDR3 sequence: CASPYAWEDTIYF. The CDR3 bases are TGTGCCAGCCCTTACGCCTGGGAAGACACCATATATTTT.

V usage is TRBV20-1 and J usage is TRBJ1-2; no clear D gene. Looked up from germline, CDR1 is DFQATT and CDR2 is SNEGSKA (reference sequence). V lost 6 bases to trimming and J lost 4 bases, with 18 bases between them. The CDR3 has 14 residues. The CDR3 DNA reads as TGCAGTGCCGACCCCGGGGTAGGATCCTATGGCTACACCTTC. It encodes CSADPGVGSYGYTF.

This clonotype was detected many times. The gene calls are TRBV2 and TRBJ1-1; TRBD1 might be the D (5 bases). This CDR3 has 13 amino acids. V lost 6 bases, J lost 8 bases, and 16 bases lay in between. Germline V gene data show CDR1 as SNHLY and CDR2 as FYNNEI. CDR3 loop: CASSGARESEAFF. CDR3 coding DNA: TGTGCCAGCAGCGGGGCTCGGGAGTCCGAAGCTTTCTTT.

The chain recombines TRBV20-1 with TRBJ2-7, with TRBD1 as a possible D gene (6 bases). Germline values: CDR1 DFQATT, CDR2 SNEGSKA (reference sequence). The CDR3 loop spans 15 amino acids. V lost 4 bases and J 3 bases, leaving 19 bases between the germline ends. This chain's CDR3 is CSAITGTPIIYEQYF. In DNA form, the CDR3 reads TGCAGTGCTATTACGGGGACACCGATTATCTACGAGCAGTACTTC.

This clonotype was counted only a few times. The chain links TRBV25-1 to TRBJ2-5; a weak D match, TRBD1 (5 bases). Germline V CDR1 and CDR2: MGHDK, SYGVNS. Trimming removed 6 bases from V and 4 bases from J, with 15 bases in between. The CDR3 runs 14 residues. This CDR3 reads CASSTHTGAETQYF. In nucleotides, the CDR3 is TGTGCCAGCAGCACCCACACTGGGGCAGAGACCCAGTACTTC.

This clonotype was observed at least ten times. The chain combines TRBV11-2 with TRBJ2-7, with D tentatively TRBD2 (5 bases). V was clipped by 5 bases and J by 10 bases, with 12 bases between them. CDR3 length equals 11 residues. Per the germline V gene, CDR1 is SGHAT and CDR2 is FQNNGV. DNA of the CDR3: TGTGCCAGCAGCCGGGAATCATCCCAGTACTTC. Protein product: CASSRESSQYF.

The chain couples TRBV12-3 or TRBV12-4 to TRBJ1-2; D is unresolved. This CDR3 region has 14 residues. Trimming stripped 8 bases from V and 4 bases from J, with 17 bases between. The CDR3 nucleotides are TGTGCCAGCCGCCCGACAATAGGCGTCTATGGCTACACCTTC. It yields the protein CASRPTIGVYGYTF.

This clonotype was picked up many times. The rearrangement links TRBV15 to TRBJ1-1; possible D gene TRBD1, 5 bases. This CDR3 is 14 amino acids long. The germline V and J ends were trimmed by 5 bases and 5 bases, with 15 bases remaining between them. The V gene's germline CDR1 is LNHNV and CDR2 YYDKDF (reference sequence). The CDR3 DNA reads as TGTGCCACCAGCTTACGGGGCCGGGGGACTGAAGCTTTCTTT. It is translated as CATSLRGRGTEAFF. Based on the CDR3 plus reference TRBV15 and TRBJ1-1, the full variable domain is DAMVIQNPRYQVTQFGKPVTLSCSQTLNHNVMYWYQQKSSQAPKLLFHYYDKDFNNEADTPDNFQSRRPNTSFCFLDIRSPGLGDTAMYLCATSLRGRGTEAFFGQGTRLTVV.

A remark on this clonotype: This may come from a read error, since a much larger clone is one base off. The J gene is TRBJ2-4, the V gene TRBV28; 9 bases align to TRBD1. The CDR3 loop spans 16 amino acids. Trimming cost V 6 bases and J 1 base; bases outside gene matches: 7. In germline, CDR1 is MDHEN, CDR2 SYDVKM. The CDR3 loop is CASSRSGTGAKNIQYF. CDR3 in DNA: TGTGCCAGCAGCCGTTCCGGGACAGGGGCCAAAAACATTCAGTACTTC.

This clonotype was recorded many times. This sequence joins TRBV20-1 and TRBJ2-5; 8 nucleotides agree with TRBD1. The CDR3 totals 12 residues. Trimming at V came to 5 bases and at J to 5 bases, leaving 4 bases not matched to a gene. From germline, CDR1 is DFQATT and CDR2 SNEGSKA (reference sequence). The CDR3 region has the DNA TGCAGTGCTCGGACAGGGAGGGAGACCCAGTACTTC. Its protein is CSARTGRETQYF.

The gene calls are TRBV6-1 and TRBJ2-1; tentatively, D is TRBD2 (6 bases). The CDR3 length is 16 residues. Germline V gene data show CDR1 as MNHNS and CDR2 as SASEGT. V lost 7 bases, J lost 3 bases, and 19 bases lay in between. The CDR3 loop reads CASTPGSSGFYNEQFF. The CDR3 DNA is TGTGCCAGCACTCCAGGGAGTAGCGGATTCTACAATGAGCAGTTCTTC.

Written as DNA, the CDR3 is TGTGCCAGCAGACCACCGGGACAGGGGGGTAGCACTGAAGCTTTCTTT. It yields the protein CASRPPGQGGSTEAFF. The chain is built from TRBV5-4 and TRBJ1-1; 11 nucleotides line up with TRBD1. CDR3 length equals 16 residues. The J segment lost 4 bases and the V segment lost 5 bases, leaving 10 bases of the junction unmatched. Germline V CDR1 and CDR2: SGHNT, YYREEE (reference sequence).

The genes are TRBV19 and TRBJ1-5; a weak D match, TRBD1 (6 bases). Germline-derived CDR1 and CDR2 are LNHDA and SQIVND (reference sequence). Trimming pared 4 bases from V and 0 bases from J, leaving 19 bases between. This CDR3 has 18 amino acids. The CDR3 loop is CASSTNGDKSFSNQPQHF. The CDR3 DNA sequence: TGTGCCAGTAGTACTAACGGGGACAAATCTTTTAGCAATCAGCCCCAGCATTTT. Based on the CDR3 plus reference TRBV19 and TRBJ1-5, the full variable domain is DGGITQSPKYLFRKEGQNVTLSCEQNLNHDAMYWYRQDPGQGLRLIYYSQIVNDFQKGDIAEGYSVSREKKESFPLTVTSAQKNPTAFYLCASSTNGDKSFSNQPQHFGDGTRLSIL.

The rearrangement uses TRBV12-3 or TRBV12-4 and TRBJ1-2; D may be TRBD1 (6 bases). The CDR3 is 15 amino acids. Deletions cut 3 bases from V and 2 bases from J, with 13 bases between. The CDR3 DNA follows: TGTGCCAGCAGTTTCGGGACATCAGCCAACTATGGCTACACCTTC. It specifies CASSFGTSANYGYTF.

This clonotype was detected ten times or more. This chain links TRBV3-1 with TRBJ2-5; D is perhaps TRBD2 (6 bases). CDR1 is LGHDT and CDR2 is YNNKEL in the germline V gene (reference sequence). Between the trimmed V and J ends, which lost 5 bases and 5 bases, there was a span of 15 bases. This CDR3 spans 14 amino acids. CDR3: CASSTGGNGETQYF. The CDR3, as DNA: TGTGCCAGCAGCACCGGCGGGAATGGGGAGACCCAGTACTTC.

This chain joins TRBV27 and TRBJ2-1; TRBD1 might be the D (6 bases). The CDR3 runs to 14 residues. V shed 6 bases and J shed 9 bases, with 18 bases lying between them. Germline V CDR1 and CDR2: MNHEY, SMNVEV (reference sequence). For the CDR3, the DNA is TGTGCCAGCAGCTTACAGGGATTGAACGGTGAGCAGTTCTTC. Its protein is CASSLQGLNGEQFF.

The chain has TRBV19 and TRBJ1-4; D call uncertain. Germline values: CDR1 LNHDA, CDR2 SQIVND (reference sequence). The CDR3 totals 15 residues. Trimming shortened V by 6 bases and J by 2 bases, and 13 bases separated the two germline ends. Written as DNA, the CDR3 is TGTGCCAGTAGCGGATGGGGAGCCACTAATGAAAAACTGTTTTTT. Amino acid sequence: CASSGWGATNEKLFF.

The chain employs TRBV18 and TRBJ2-2; D gene uncertain. Trimming left V 1 base short and J 3 bases short, with 6 bases between. This CDR3 contains 14 residues. The germline V gene encodes CDR1 KGHSH and CDR2 LQKENI. As DNA, the CDR3 is TGTGCCAGCTCACCACATAGGGACACCGGGGAGCTGTTTTTT. Protein product: CASSPHRDTGELFF.